The clone carrying this T cell receptor (beta chain) occurred a few times. Its antigen is undetermined. Unique molecular identifiers were built into the TCRbeta library. Using its own MiXCR run on the PCR reads, TCRdb lists one record per CDR3 protein. The data hold about 440,000 distinct CDR3 sequences, with over 40% observed a single time. This sample was taken from a study of T-cell reconstitution after alpha-beta-depleted transplantation in children. Points from the study as a whole: Several hundred expanded graft clones reportedly gave rise to the alpha-beta T cells present about two months after transplant. Diversity and T-cell counts at one year after transplant derived mostly from new T cells.

Trimming pared 3 bases from V and 0 bases from J, leaving 9 bases between. CDR1 is DFQATT, CDR2 SNEGSKA, per germline (reference sequence). This CDR3 comprises 14 residues. The gene calls are TRBV20-1 and TRBJ1-3; no definite D call. The material was PBMCs, obtained before TCRalphabeta/CD19-depleted stem cell transplant. The TCR sequence derives from a girl aged 2 to 9 with aplastic anemia, due to receive a stem cell transplant. The CDR3 spells CSARPDTSGNTIYF. CDR3 sequence (DNA): TGCAGTGCTAGGCCAGACACCTCTGGAAACACCATATATTTT.